This record concerns one T cell receptor (beta chain) sequence. The data originate from a study of blood T cell repertoires in COVID-19. With V trimmed by 4 bases and J by 3 bases, 6 bases remained unmatched. The CDR3 length is 15 residues. CDR1 and CDR2 (germline): SGHRS, YFSETQ. Authors' data handling: Amplification from reference gene primers served as the basis for estimated nucleated cell counts. Measured with immunoSEQ multiplex PCR; TCRdb has only the in-frame clones, and not every one. The DNA was the basis for D and trimming; V, J and clone size are from that table. Of roughly 200,000 clones in the sample, more than 80% were seen once.

The chain couples TRBV5-1 to TRBJ1-2, with 10 nucleotides matching TRBD1. The source is a man aged 45-60 years with acute or convalescent COVID-19. Sequencing input: peripheral blood. The CDR3 is CASSPGQGYDYGYTF. CDR3 coding DNA: TGCGCCAGCAGCCCGGGACAGGGGTATGACTATGGCTACACCTTC.